This T cell receptor (beta chain) was documented in a study of T cell responses to AZD1222 COVID-19 vaccine. The V gene lost 4 bases and the J gene lost 0 bases, with 7 bases spanning the gap. This CDR3 comprises 14 residues. Per germline, CDR1 SGHRS and CDR2 YFSETQ. Assay: immunoSEQ multiplex PCR; the TCRdb copy retains only in-frame clones and omits some. The sample consists of approximately 100,000 clones, 90% of them appearing once. This clone was recorded a few times. The sequence came from an adult in good health. The V gene is TRBV5-1, the J gene TRBJ1-4; D not certain. The source material was peripheral blood, sampled on day 0 of AZD1222 vaccination. CDR3 in amino acids: CASSGKPTNEKLFF. CDR3 in DNA: TGCGCCAGCAGCGGGAAGCCAACTAATGAAAAACTGTTTTTT.